The source of this T cell receptor beta chain is a study of blood T cell repertoires in COVID-19. The overall study: T cells, B-cell-depleted T cells, or PBMCs provided the cDNA or gDNA that served as material.

J was trimmed by 5 bases and V by 5 bases; bases with no gene match: 3. The CDR3 contains 12 residues. Germline CDR1 reads SGHNT; CDR2 reads YENEEA. The assay was immunoSEQ multiplex PCR, and TCRdb's table has in-frame clones only and misses some. The sample carries some 250,000 clones, nearly 90% recorded once. The TCR comes from a woman younger than 45 with acute or convalescent COVID-19. What was sequenced was peripheral blood. The chain joins TRBV11-3 to TRBJ2-7; 7 bases align to TRBD1. The CDR3 region has the DNA TGTGCCAGCAGCCCAGGGGGACACGAGCAGTACTTC. Residues: CASSPGGHEQYF.